This T cell receptor (beta chain) derives from a study of blood T cell repertoires in COVID-19. The data were produced by immunoSEQ multiplex PCR, yet TCRdb's version contains in-frame clones alone and is incomplete. The profile shows about 170,000 clones, around nine tenths of them singletons. This CDR3 region has 15 residues. V lost 0 bases and J lost 5, with 11 bases in between. In germline, CDR1 is SGHRS, CDR2 YFSETQ. The sequence derives from a man aged 18 to 30 with active or convalescent COVID-19. The chain joins TRBV5-1 to TRBJ2-2; D perhaps matches TRBD2 (5 bases). Sequencing was done on a sample of peripheral blood. CDR3 loop: CASSLELVSTGELFF. CDR3 sequence (DNA): TGCGCCAGCAGCTTGGAACTAGTCAGTACCGGGGAGCTGTTTTTT.